A single sample gave rise to the 32 T cell receptor beta chains below, sequenced in a study of tumor and adjacent non-tumor tissue in lung cancer. The template was RNA from unsorted bulk tissue. The normal lung tissue was taken more than 3 cm from the tumor edge. TCRbeta libraries were built with three rounds of nested PCR, modified from ARM-PCR. Via MiXCR, TCRdb re-called the multiplex PCR reads, giving one row per CDR3 protein. Among approximately 77,000 distinct CDR3 sequences listed, 70% to 90% were seen once. The sample was distant non-tumor lung tissue. These receptors were collected from a man in his 60s with non-small cell lung cancer.

The chain carries TRBV20-1 and TRBJ2-7; possible D gene TRBD2, 6 bases. Germline CDR1 reads DFQATT; CDR2 reads SNEGSKA (reference sequence). The length of the CDR3 is 17 residues. Trimming removed 3 bases from V and 6 bases from J, with 27 bases in between. The CDR3 protein is CSASPSPTSRRPSEQYF. CDR3 coding DNA: TGCAGTGCTAGTCCCAGTCCCACTAGCAGGAGACCCAGCGAGCAGTACTTC.

V usage is TRBV29-1 and J usage is TRBJ1-2; the match to TRBD1 covers 9 bases. With 5 bases clipped from V and 8 bases from J, the junction kept 12 bases outside the gene matches. The CDR3 totals 14 residues. From germline, CDR1 is SQVTM and CDR2 ANQGSEA. The chain's CDR3 is CSVSQGARTYGYTF. Here the CDR3 DNA reads TGCAGCGTTTCACAGGGGGCCCGCACCTACGGCTACACCTTC. Full variable domain (rest looked up from reference TRBV29-1 and TRBJ1-2): SAVISQKPSRDICQRGTSLTIQCQVDSQVTMMFWYRQQPGQSLTLIATANQGSEATYESGFVIDKFPISRPNLTFSTLTVSNMSPEDSSIYLCSVSQGARTYGYTFGSGTRLTVV.

This clonotype has just a few counts. This may stem from a read error, because a much larger clone lies one nucleotide away. Since no conserved phenylalanine or tryptophan closes the CDR3, a read error is the likely cause. The chain links TRBV6-1 to TRBJ2-7; 9 bases map to TRBD1. The V gene's germline CDR1 is MNHNS and CDR2 SASEGT. Trimming took 4 bases from V and 7 from J; bases not matched to a gene: 2. The CDR3 length is 12 residues. The CDR3 bases are TGTGCCAGCAGTGTTGGACAGGGGGAGCAGTACTTA. Its protein product is CASSVGQGEQYL.

As for this clonotype: One junction end disagrees with the germline gene, perhaps due to a read error. The V and J genes are TRBV7-3 and TRBJ1-3; 8 bases are shared with TRBD1. The germline V gene encodes CDR1 SGHTA and CDR2 FQGTGA. The CDR3 covers 15 residues. The CDR3 DNA reads as TGTTCCAGCAGCTTATCAGGGGGCTTTGGAAACACCATATATTTT. Translating gives CSSSLSGGFGNTIYF.

Worth noting for this clonotype: A junction end diverges from the germline sequence, so it may reflect a read error. The chain combines TRBV11-3 with TRBJ2-5; 7 bases align to TRBD2. CDR1 and CDR2 (germline): SGHNT, YENEEA. The CDR3 runs to 15 residues. The CDR3 loop reads CASSIRLVGGKTQYF. CDR3 coding DNA: TGTGCCAGCAGCATCAGACTAGTGGGGGGGAAGACCCAATACTTC.

Note on this clonotype: The junction departs from the called germline gene at one end, perhaps through a read error. The V call is TRBV20-1, the J call TRBJ1-6; D is undetermined. The CDR3 covers 15 residues. The germline V gene has CDR1 DFQATT and CDR2 SNEGSKA (reference sequence). CDR3 nucleotide sequence: TGCAGTGTTAGAGTCAAGGGTGTAAAAGTGACACCCCTCCACTTT. It translates to CSVRVKGVKVTPLHF.

Remarks on this clonotype: Just one base apart from a much larger clone, this may be a read error. This rearrangement joins TRBV10-1 to TRBJ2-3; 10 bases are shared with TRBD2. CDR3 length equals 16 residues. Germline V gives CDR1 WNHNN, CDR2 SYGVQD (reference sequence). After removal of 0 bases from V and 4 bases from J, the junction contained 4 bases not matched to a gene. The CDR3 region is CASSESSGGASDTQYF. The CDR3 coding sequence is TGCGCCAGCAGTGAGTCCAGCGGGGGGGCGTCAGATACGCAGTATTTT.

In regard to this clonotype: It is likely a read error, because the conserved phenylalanine at the end of the CDR3 is missing. The V call is TRBV20-1, the J call TRBJ2-7; D unclear. Trimming stripped 2 bases from V and 5 bases from J, with 10 bases between. From germline, CDR1 is DFQATT and CDR2 SNEGSKA (reference sequence). The CDR3 totals 12 residues. In DNA, the CDR3 is TGCAGTGCTAGAAACAAGGCGGACGAGCAGTACTTA. Translated, it gives CSARNKADEQYL.

As regards this clonotype: One end of the junction fails to match germline, which may point to a read error. This chain links TRBV20-1 with TRBJ1-6; D remains ambiguous. The CDR3 extends over 18 amino acids. The germline V gene has CDR1 DFQATT and CDR2 SNEGSKA (reference sequence). This chain's CDR3 is CGATPDGRRVKHRTPPHF. In nucleotides, the CDR3 is TGCGGTGCTACCCCGGACGGCAGGCGAGTGAAGCACCGAACACCCCCCCACTTT.

This clonotype was observed a single time. The junction departs from germline at one end; a sequencing error may be responsible. V usage is TRBV11-2 and J usage is TRBJ2-5; D possibly corresponds to TRBD2 (7 bases). CDR3 length: 16 residues. Germline V gene data show CDR1 as SGHAT and CDR2 as FQNNGV. Written as DNA, the CDR3 is TGTCCCAGCAGATCCACAATGGGGGGGCCAAAGGTGACCCAGTACTTC. Translating it yields CPSRSTMGGPKVTQYF.

This clonotype was counted at least ten times. The rearrangement uses TRBV4-1 and TRBJ1-1, with D possibly TRBD1 on 5 matching bases. V was clipped by 0 bases and J by 11 bases, with 13 bases between them. The CDR3 has 13 residues. The germline gives CDR1 MGHRA, CDR2 YSYEKL. The CDR3 is CASSQDQGRIAFF. The CDR3, as DNA: TGCGCCAGCAGCCAAGACCAGGGACGTATCGCTTTCTTT.

As for this clonotype: It may be a read error: a sequence one base away is much more abundant. J is TRBJ1-5 and V is TRBV5-1; 9 nucleotides agree with TRBD1. The CDR3 consists of 16 residues. Per germline, CDR1 SGHRS and CDR2 YFSETQ. The CDR3 DNA reads TGCGCCAGCAGCTCCGGGACAGGGAACGGCAATCAGTCCCAGCATTTT. Translation: CASSSGTGNGNQSQHF.

In the case of this clonotype: The conserved final phenylalanine or tryptophan is absent from the CDR3, which likely points to a read error. The rearrangement uses TRBV11-3 and TRBJ2-3; 12 bases agree with TRBD2. The V gene end was trimmed by 7 bases and the J gene end by 4 bases; junction bases not matched to a gene: 9. The CDR3 totals 16 residues. CDR1 is SGHNT and CDR2 is YENEEA in the germline V gene. CDR3 nucleotides: TGTGCCAGCAACACCCGACTAGCGGGAGTTTCAGATACGCAGTATATT. Translation gives CASNTRLAGVSDTQYI.

With regard to this clonotype: This sequence may be a read error, since a much larger clone differs from it by one base. The chain uses TRBV4-3 and TRBJ1-1; perhaps TRBD1 as D (5 bases). The CDR3 runs 14 residues. Germline V gene sequence: CDR1 LGHNA, CDR2 YSLEER. Here the CDR3 reads CTSSLGAVNTEAFF. The DNA for the CDR3 is TGCACCAGCAGTCTAGGGGCAGTCAACACTGAAGCTTTCTTT.

About this clonotype itself: A much larger clone differs by one base, so this may be a read error. The chain recombines TRBV6-5 with TRBJ2-5, with a tentative D call TRBD2 (6 bases). CDR1 is MNHEY and CDR2 is SVGAGI in the germline V gene. The CDR3 length is 15 residues. The DNA for the CDR3 is TGTGTCAGCACTCCCCGGGTGCGGGGCCAAGAGACCCAGTACTTC. As protein: CVSTPRVRGQETQYF.

With regard to this clonotype: An end of the junction does not agree with germline; a read error may underlie this. The chain joins TRBV11-2 to TRBJ1-2; D remains ambiguous. CDR3 length: 15 residues. Germline V gene data show CDR1 as SGHAT and CDR2 as FQNNGV. This CDR3 is CASRSRTAADYDYTF. CDR3 DNA: TGTGCCAGCAGATCCAGGACCGCCGCGGACTATGACTACACCTTC.

About this clonotype: Germline is not matched at one junction end, which may reflect a read error. This sequence joins TRBV6-5 and TRBJ1-1; D might be TRBD1 (6 bases). Germline CDR1 and CDR2: MNHEY and SVGAGI. The CDR3 totals 15 residues. For the CDR3, the DNA is TGTGCCAGCAGTCCCTTTACGGTGGGGGACACTGAAACTTTCTTT. Translation gives CASSPFTVGDTETFF.

A remark on this clonotype: The junction and the germline gene differ at one end; a read error may be behind it. The chain joins TRBV11-3 to TRBJ2-7, with D possibly matching TRBD2 (6 bases). The CDR3 consists of 16 residues. The germline V gene encodes CDR1 SGHNT and CDR2 YENEEA. CDR3 residues: CTSSFLTPTLGYEQYF. In DNA form, the CDR3 reads TGTACTAGCAGCTTCCTTACACCGACCCTCGGGTACGAGCAGTATTTC. Variable domain in full (rest from reference TRBV11-3 and TRBJ2-7): EAGVVQSPRYKIIEKKQPVAFWCNPISGHNTLYWYLQNLGQGPELLIRYENEEAVDDSQLPKDRFSAERLKGVDSTLKIQPAELGDSAVYLCTSSFLTPTLGYEQYFGPGTRLTVT.

This clonotype has a single count. This may be a read error, as it is one base from a much larger clone. This chain uses TRBV6-5 with TRBJ2-7, with a weak D call TRBD1 (5 bases). The length of the CDR3 is 13 residues. The V end was cut by 8 bases, the J end by 5 bases, with 16 bases between. Germline assignment: CDR1 MNHEY and CDR2 SVGAGI. The CDR3 nucleotides are TGTGCCAGCCACAGGACAAGTGGGAACGAGCAGTACTTC. Translating gives CASHRTSGNEQYF.

The V gene is TRBV4-1, the J gene TRBJ2-6, with TRBD2 as a possible D gene (5 bases). In germline, CDR1 is MGHRA, CDR2 YSYEKL. V lost 1 base, J lost 6 bases, and 19 bases lay in between. This CDR3 has 18 residues. Written as DNA, the CDR3 is TGCGCCAGCAGCCAAGTCCGTGGACTCATAGTAGTGGCCAACGTCCTGACTTTC. It encodes CASSQVRGLIVVANVLTF.

As concerns this clonotype: At one end the junction does not follow the germline gene, possibly because of a read error. V and J are TRBV6-1 and TRBJ2-1; D is undetermined. The germline V gene encodes CDR1 MNHNS and CDR2 SASEGT. CDR3 size: 14 residues. As DNA, the CDR3 is TGTGCCAGCAGTGAGGGTGACTTTTACAGTGAGCAGTTCTTC. Residues: CASSEGDFYSEQFF.

V usage is TRBV20-1 and J usage is TRBJ1-2; a possible D gene is TRBD1 (5 bases). The CDR3 is made up of 13 amino acids. CDR1 DFQATT and CDR2 SNEGSKA come from the germline V gene (reference sequence). V lost 5 bases and J 7 bases, leaving 17 bases between the germline ends. DNA of the CDR3: TGCAGTGCTCCGAGGCAGGGCGAAGTTGGCTACACCTTC. Translating gives CSAPRQGEVGYTF.

Points on this clonotype: This is likely a read error, given that the CDR3 carries no conserved phenylalanine or tryptophan at its end. The chain is built from TRBV11-1 and TRBJ2-4, with TRBD2 matching 11 bases. Germline values: CDR1 SGHAT, CDR2 FQDESV (reference sequence). CDR3 size: 16 residues. The CDR3 here is CVSSQTSGKAKNIQYL. CDR3 bases: TGTGTCAGCAGCCAGACTAGCGGGAAGGCCAAAAACATTCAGTACCTC.

With regard to this clonotype: The conserved phenylalanine or tryptophan normally closing the CDR3 is absent here, so this likely arose from a read error. It is unclear where the CDR3 begins or ends on the DNA, so no DNA is shown, and the CDR3 is as TCRdb lists it. The V call is TRBV11-3, the J call TRBJ2-1; the DNA was not used to check the table's D call, TRBD2. Germline-derived CDR1 and CDR2 are SGHNT and YENEEA. The CDR3 adds up to 20 amino acids, both ends counted. The CDR3 region is CASSLHPGTSGASSYNEQCL.

Comments on this clonotype: The junction shows a germline mismatch at one end, possibly a read error. V is TRBV5-4 and J is TRBJ2-5, with D possibly called TRBD1 or TRBD2 (5 bases each). Germline V gene lookup returns CDR1 SGHNT and CDR2 YYREEE (reference sequence). This CDR3 is 13 amino acids long. The CDR3 sequence is CASSLGRDETHYF. The CDR3 DNA reads as TGTGCCAGCAGCCTGGGACGGGATGAGACCCATTACTTC.

This clonotype was picked up one time. In this CDR3 the conserved last residue, phenylalanine or tryptophan, is missing, so a read error is likely. The V gene is TRBV4-1, the J gene TRBJ2-2; the match to TRBD1 covers 9 bases. This CDR3 has 17 residues. Germline trimming cut 0 bases from V and 7 bases from J; bases unmatched to any gene: 9. The germline V gene encodes CDR1 MGHRA and CDR2 YSYEKL. The CDR3 loop reads CASSQDGTGTRVGELFS. The CDR3 nucleotides read TGCGCCAGCAGCCAAGATGGGACAGGGACTCGCGTCGGGGAGCTGTTTTCT.

About this clonotype: A read error may account for a junction end that differs from germline. This chain joins TRBV11-1 and TRBJ1-1; tentative D call: TRBD1 (5 bases). The CDR3 consists of 14 residues. Germline V gene data show CDR1 as SGHAT and CDR2 as FQDESV (reference sequence). The CDR3 DNA reads as TGTGTCAGCACTATAAACGGGGGGAACACCGAAGCTTTCTTT. Encoded protein: CVSTINGGNTEAFF.

This clonotype was detected a few times. V is TRBV6-5 and J is TRBJ1-5, with 8 bases fitting TRBD1. Germline CDR1 and CDR2: MNHEY and SVGAGI. V lost 5 bases to trimming and J lost 4 bases; unmatched junction nucleotides: 4. The CDR3 has 14 residues. CDR3 DNA: TGTGCCAGCAGTACCGGACAGGGAAATCAGCCCCAGCATTTT. Amino acids: CASSTGQGNQPQHF.

With respect to this clonotype: A read error may account for a junction end that differs from germline. This chain connects TRBV7-2 to TRBJ1-5, with 7 bases matching TRBD1. Germline values: CDR1 SGHTA, CDR2 FQGNSA. The CDR3 length is 15 residues. The DNA for the CDR3 is TGTGCCAGCAGCTTAGGTCGGGGACAGAATCAGTCCCAGCATTTT. Translation: CASSLGRGQNQSQHF.

With regard to this clonotype: A read error is possible here, since a much larger clone lies one base away. CDR3 region: CASHEQGAAGANVLTF. CDR3 in DNA: TGTGCCAGCCATGAACAGGGGGCGGCCGGGGCCAACGTCCTGACTTTC. This chain links TRBV6-5 with TRBJ2-6; 9 nucleotides agree with TRBD1. The CDR3 contains 16 residues. V gave up 8 bases and J gave up 4 bases; unmatched junction bases: 9. Germline V CDR1 and CDR2: MNHEY, SVGAGI.

This clonotype has more than one count but fewer than ten. Sequence at one end of the junction differs from germline and may be a read error. The rearrangement links TRBV11-3 to TRBJ1-1, with D possibly TRBD1 on 6 matching bases. CDR3 size: 15 residues. Germline lookup yields CDR1 SGHNT and CDR2 YENEEA. For the CDR3, the DNA is TGTACCAGCAGCTTATCAGGACAGTGGGCCTATGGAGCTTTCTTT. It encodes CTSSLSGQWAYGAFF. The whole variable domain, filled in from reference TRBV11-3 and TRBJ1-1, reads EAGVVQSPRYKIIEKKQPVAFWCNPISGHNTLYWYLQNLGQGPELLIRYENEEAVDDSQLPKDRFSAERLKGVDSTLKIQPAELGDSAVYLCTSSLSGQWAYGAFFGQGTRLTVV.

In this sample, this clonotype turned up many times. CDR3 nucleotides: TGCGCCAGCATAGGTCCCGGATTCAATGAGCAGTTCTTC. It encodes CASIGPGFNEQFF. The V gene is TRBV5-1, the J gene TRBJ2-1; the D is unclear. The CDR3 consists of 13 residues. Germline CDR1 is SGHRS and CDR2 is YFSETQ. Between the trimmed V and J ends, which lost 6 bases and 6 bases, there was a span of 13 bases. The whole variable domain, filled in from reference TRBV5-1 and TRBJ2-1, reads KAGVTQTPRYLIKTRGQQVTLSCSPISGHRSVSWYQQTPGQGLQFLFEYFSETQRNKGNFPGRFSGRQFSNSRSEMNVSTLELGDSALYLCASIGPGFNEQFFGPGTRLTVL.